The 8 T cell receptor beta chains below all came from one sample that was sequenced in a study of human T cells and chemical hapten exposure. Time point in this sample: patch test 3, about 24 weeks after DPC sensitization. Described treatment: therapeutic diphenylcyclopropenone sensitization with weekly scalp DPC. Each CDR3 protein is one row after TCRdb ran MiXCR on the RACE reads. Here the sample spans roughly 150,000 distinct CDR3 sequences, roughly a quarter being singletons. The starting material was whole blood, obtained in connection with sensitization to the hapten diphenylcyclopropenone (DPC). The receptors were sampled from a woman aged 18-30 years with alopecia areata. Some clones in this sample may be carry-over from other donors' samples.

The chain is built from TRBV3-1 and TRBJ1-2, with 7 positions matching TRBD1. The CDR3 has 13 amino acids. V shed 7 bases, J shed 6 bases, and the junction held 8 bases outside the gene matches. CDR1 and CDR2 (germline): LGHDT, YNNKEL (reference sequence). The CDR3 nucleotides are TGTGCCAGCACCCCGACAGGGCCCCATGGCTACACCTTC. It encodes CASTPTGPHGYTF.

This clonotype was seen a handful of times. This rearrangement joins TRBV10-3 to TRBJ2-1; TRBD1 agrees at 8 bases. V trimming: 4 bases; J trimming: 7 bases; junction bases outside the gene matches: 0. CDR1 and CDR2 (germline): ENHRY, SYGVKD. The CDR3 loop spans 12 amino acids. DNA for the CDR3: TGTGCCATCAGTGGACAGGGGAATGAGCAGTTCTTC. This sequence encodes CAISGQGNEQFF.

The gene calls are TRBV6-1 and TRBJ2-3, with D unclear. Trimming pared 1 base from V and 3 bases from J, leaving 14 bases between. Germline V gene data show CDR1 as MNHNS and CDR2 as SASEGT. The CDR3 covers 16 residues. The CDR3 here is CASSEGLSLPTDTQYF. CDR3 DNA: TGTGCCAGCAGTGAAGGGTTAAGCCTACCTACAGATACGCAGTATTTT.

The V and J genes are TRBV5-1 and TRBJ1-2; tentatively, D is TRBD1 (6 bases). V shed 4 bases and J shed 3 bases, with 10 bases lying between them. Per germline, CDR1 SGHRS and CDR2 YFSETQ. The CDR3 extends over 13 amino acids. The CDR3, as DNA: TGCGCCAGCAGCGGGGAGGGGGACTATGGCTACACCTTC. Amino acids: CASSGEGDYGYTF.

This chain links TRBV10-3 with TRBJ2-3, with D perhaps matching TRBD1 (6 bases). Germline CDR1 is ENHRY and CDR2 is SYGVKD. CDR3 length: 14 amino acids. V was cut by 6 bases and J by 0 bases, with 10 bases left in between. CDR3 residues: CAISWDISTDTQYF. The CDR3 DNA sequence: TGTGCCATCAGCTGGGACATTAGCACAGATACGCAGTATTTT.

This clonotype was counted a few times. The gene calls are TRBV6-2 or TRBV6-3 and TRBJ2-3; maybe TRBD2 (6 bases). Germline CDR1 MNHEY, CDR2 SVGEGT. V lost 7 bases and J 5 bases, leaving 16 bases between the germline ends. The CDR3 is 14 amino acids. CDR3 loop: CASTPRRGGDTQYF. The CDR3 region has the DNA TGTGCCAGCACTCCTAGGAGGGGCGGAGATACGCAGTATTTT.

In this sample, this clonotype turned up a few times. This chain uses TRBV25-1 with TRBJ1-5, with 7 positions matching TRBD1. Unmatched junction bases numbered 3, after V lost 4 bases and J lost 0 bases. Germline V gives CDR1 MGHDK, CDR2 SYGVNS. The CDR3 totals 15 residues. CDR3: CASSAGQNSNQPQHF. Written as DNA, the CDR3 is TGTGCCAGCAGTGCGGGACAGAATAGCAATCAGCCCCAGCATTTT.

The CDR3 sequence is CASSELGDRGPRPGELFF. The CDR3 nucleotides are TGTGCCAGCAGTGAATTAGGGGACAGGGGGCCGAGGCCCGGGGAGCTGTTTTTT. V gene TRBV25-1 combines with J gene TRBJ2-2; TRBD1 agrees at 12 bases. The CDR3 is 18 residues long. Germline V gene data show CDR1 as MGHDK and CDR2 as SYGVNS. J gave up 6 bases and V 1 base, and 9 bases lay outside the gene matches.